This entry describes one T cell receptor (beta chain). As yet, its antigen is unknown. The data were obtained in a study of monozygotic twins with inflammatory bowel disease. Every TCR library used approximately 4,000 ng of total RNA. TCRalpha and TCRbeta cDNA went through nested PCRs of roughly 15 and 9 cycles, two in total. TCRdb reprocessed the 5' RACE reads and keeps a single row for each CDR3 protein, giving no DNA. Recorded for this sample: about 300,000 distinct CDR3 sequences. CDR3 length: 15 amino acids. CDR1 LGHNA and CDR2 YSLEER come from the germline V gene. Study-wide results and limits: Findings did not support one strong IBD-associated signal or clonotype.

The sequence was collected from a human donor with ulcerative colitis or Crohn's disease, or a healthy co-twin of an affected twin (not recorded which). V gene TRBV4-3 combines with J gene TRBJ2-3; TCRdb's D gene call, TRBD2, goes unchecked for lack of DNA. The source material was blood. CDR3 region: CASSQNSGGADTQYF.